This TCR beta chain was sequenced for a study of long-term antiretroviral therapy in people with HIV. The CDR3 has 16 residues. Trimming pared 0 bases from V and 3 bases from J, leaving 14 bases between. CDR1 is SGHTA and CDR2 is FQGNSA in the germline V gene. Investigators performed immunoSEQ version v3.0 at survey level. It was roughly 35,000-50,000 T-cell genomes per sample that sequencing targeted. Profiling relied on immunoSEQ multiplex PCR, and the TCRdb table lists in-frame clones only, not all of them. This table has around 22,000 clones, over 75% appearing once. The chain uses TRBV7-2 and TRBJ1-1; TRBD1 is a possible D gene (6 bases). This specimen was unsorted PBMCs, taken 1.8 years before starting antiretroviral therapy. The clonotype originates from a woman aged 25 to 39 with HIV. The chain's CDR3 is CASSLAIQGLDTEAFF. The CDR3 bases are TGTGCCAGCAGCTTAGCCATACAGGGTTTGGACACTGAAGCTTTCTTT. The full variable domain, in which reference TRBV7-2 and TRBJ1-1 provide the parts outside the CDR3, is GAGVSQSPSNKVTEKGKDVELRCDPISGHTALYWYRQSLGQGLEFLIYFQGNSAPDKSGLPSDRFSAERTGGSVSTLTIQRTQQEDSAVYLCASSLAIQGLDTEAFFGQGTRLTVV.